The present TCR beta chain was sequenced within a study of technical replicates of blood from several donors. The V and J ends lost 3 bases and 2 bases, in that order; junction bases with no gene match: 14. The germline CDR1 and CDR2 sequences are SNHLY and FYNNEI. There are 18 residues in the CDR3. Repertoires were generated with immunoSEQ multiplex PCR, while TCRdb's copy carries only in-frame clones and drops some. The repertoire holds approximately 97,000 clones, with around 96% as singletons. The V call is TRBV2, the J call TRBJ2-5, with TRBD2 identical over 8 bases. Sequencing was done on a sample of T cells isolated from PBMCs. The receptor comes from a human donor in good health. The CDR3 DNA sequence: TGTGCCAGCAGTGATGTACTAGCGGAGTCCAGACTTCAAGAGACCCAGTACTTC. It codes for CASSDVLAESRLQETQYF.